These T cell receptor beta chains were read from a single sample in a study of cytomegalovirus exposure and HLA in healthy donors. Generated by immunoSEQ multiplex PCR, the TCRdb table keeps only in-frame clones and is missing some. The sample yields around 130,000 clones, 6.5% to 9.5% seen once. Sequencing was carried out using PBMCs. All receptors derive from a woman between 35 and 50 years old in good health and CMV-seropositive. Each CDR3 is given with its conserved first and last residue. D genes are given only for firm matches. For some rows the clone size is stated as once, few or many, or as a class when expanded; others skip it.

clone_size	v_call	d_call	j_call	cdr3_nt	cdr3_aa
NA	TRBV5-8	TRBD1	TRBJ1-5	TGTGCCAGCAGCTCTCTCAGGGGGCGAGACAATCAGCCCCAGCATTTT	CASSSLRGRDNQPQHF
NA	TRBV6-1	NA	TRBJ2-7	TGTGCCAGCAGCGGAGGGGTTTCGTACGAGCAGTACTTC	CASSGGVSYEQYF
few	TRBV5-1	TRBD1	TRBJ1-2	TGCGCCAGCAGCTTAGGGCAGGGGGGCAGTTTCTATGGCTACACCTTC	CASSLGQGGSFYGYTF
NA	TRBV10-3	NA	TRBJ2-3	TGTGCCATCAGTGAGTCGGCCCGGGAAGGGGGTACGCAGTATTTT	CAISESAREGGTQYF
few	TRBV19	NA	TRBJ1-1	TGTGCCAGTAAGAAACCCGCAGGAGGGAGAACTGAAGCTTTCTTT	CASKKPAGGRTEAFF
few	TRBV7-2	NA	TRBJ2-7	TGTGCCAGCAGCCCCGGGACTCCCACCTACGAGCAGTACTTC	CASSPGTPTYEQYF
few	TRBV30	NA	TRBJ2-2	TGTGCCTGGAGTCGCCCCCGGACTTCGAACACCGGGGAGCTGTTTTTT	CAWSRPRTSNTGELFF
NA	TRBV9	NA	TRBJ2-7	TGTGCCAGCAGCGTTCGGACAGATTCCTACGAGCAGTACTTC	CASSVRTDSYEQYF
NA	TRBV5-1	TRBD1	TRBJ2-7	TGCGCCAGCAGCTTGGCTATCATACAGGGGTTCCACGAGCAGTACTTC	CASSLAIIQGFHEQYF
few	TRBV11-2	NA	TRBJ1-2	TGTGCCAGCAGCTTCCCGACGGGGACTAACTATGGCTACACCTTC	CASSFPTGTNYGYTF
NA	TRBV6-4	TRBD1	TRBJ2-2	TGTGCCAGCAGCTTGACAGGGTACACCGGGGAGCTGTTTTTT	CASSLTGYTGELFF
NA	TRBV5-1	TRBD1	TRBJ1-4	TGCGCCAGCAGCCTACAGGGGATAGGGGAAAAACTGTTTTTT	CASSLQGIGEKLFF
few	TRBV5-1	TRBD1	TRBJ2-7	TGCGCCAGCAGCTTGAGACAGGGTGGCGACGAGCAGTACTTC	CASSLRQGGDEQYF
few	TRBV30	NA	TRBJ2-7	TGTGCCTGGAGTGTCCAGGGAAGTCCCCCCGAGCAGTACTTC	CAWSVQGSPPEQYF
NA	TRBV7-8	NA	TRBJ1-1	TGTGCCAGCAGCTTAGTTTCGGGGAACACTGAAGCTTTCTTT	CASSLVSGNTEAFF
few	TRBV6-1	NA	TRBJ2-5	TGTGCCAGCAGCCTCTTGACACAAGAGACCCAGTACTTC	CASSLLTQETQYF
few	TRBV5-1	TRBD2	TRBJ2-7	TGCGCCAGCAGCTTGGGCGGGGGGGACTACGAGCAGTACTTC	CASSLGGGDYEQYF
NA	TRBV28	TRBD1	TRBJ1-2	TGTGCCAGCAGTCCTCAGACAGGGTGGAGTGATGGCTACACCTTC	CASSPQTGWSDGYTF
NA	TRBV7-9	NA	TRBJ2-7	TGTGCCAGCAGCTTGCCCGACAGGCCTCAGTACTTC	CASSLPDRPQYF
NA	TRBV18	TRBD1	TRBJ1-1	TGTGCCAGCTCACAACAGGGGGCTCAGAGCACTGAAGCTTTCTTT	CASSQQGAQSTEAFF
NA	TRBV6-1	TRBD1	TRBJ1-2	TGTGCCAGCCAAGGGGACAGGGGACAGAATGGCTACACCTTC	CASQGDRGQNGYTF
NA	TRBV9	TRBD1	TRBJ2-3	TGTGCCAGCAGCCTCAGGACAGGGGGGGGAGATACGCAGTATTTT	CASSLRTGGGDTQYF
NA	TRBV19	NA	TRBJ2-2	TGTGCCAGTAGCCTATTCAGGGGTCACACCGGGGAGCTGTTTTTT	CASSLFRGHTGELFF
few	TRBV5-1	NA	TRBJ1-1	TGCGCCAGCAGCCCGAACAACACTCCAGGGGACACTGAAGCTTTCTTT	CASSPNNTPGDTEAFF
few	TRBV9	TRBD1	TRBJ1-1	TGTGCCAGCAGCGTAGTACAGGGGGCGACTGAAGCTTTCTTT	CASSVVQGATEAFF
few	TRBV7-6	NA	TRBJ2-7	TGTGCCAGCAGCTTATCCCGGACAGACGAGCAGTACTTC	CASSLSRTDEQYF
few	TRBV2	NA	TRBJ1-1	TGTGCCAGCCGCTCGGTAATGAACACTGAAGCTTTCTTT	CASRSVMNTEAFF
few	TRBV6-1	NA	TRBJ1-5	TGTGCCAGCAGTGAAAAGAGCAGGAGGGCTCAGCCCCAGCATTTT	CASSEKSRRAQPQHF
NA	TRBV5-1	NA	TRBJ2-6	TGCGCCAGCAGCTTGGATTTTCAGGGCATTCCTTCTGGGGCCAACGTCCTGACTTTC	CASSLDFQGIPSGANVLTF
NA	TRBV25-1	NA	TRBJ1-2	TGTGCCAGCAGCGAGACAAGGGGCTATGGCTACACCTTC	CASSETRGYGYTF
NA	TRBV7-2	TRBD1	TRBJ2-7	TGTGCCAGCAGTTCTACCCCCGGGACAGGGAAGTACTTC	CASSSTPGTGKYF
NA	TRBV5-1	NA	TRBJ2-2	TGCGCCAGCAGCAAGACGGGTCTCGGGAACGGGGAGCTGTTTTTT	CASSKTGLGNGELFF
few	TRBV30	NA	TRBJ2-7	TGTGCCTGCCACAGGGAGCTGAATTCCTACGAGCAGTACTTC	CACHRELNSYEQYF
NA	TRBV30	NA	TRBJ1-5	TGTGCCTGGAGTGTAAACAGTAATCAGCCCCAGCATTTT	CAWSVNSNQPQHF
few	TRBV30	TRBD1	TRBJ1-2	TGTGCCTGGAACGGGGACAGCTATGGCTACACCTTC	CAWNGDSYGYTF
few	TRBV10-1	NA	TRBJ1-1	TGCGCCAGCAGGCGACAGGTGACGGACACTGAAGCTTTCTTT	CASRRQVTDTEAFF
few	TRBV2	TRBD1	TRBJ2-3	TGTGCCAGCAGGACCGACAGGGCCCGCACAGATACGCAGTATTTT	CASRTDRARTDTQYF